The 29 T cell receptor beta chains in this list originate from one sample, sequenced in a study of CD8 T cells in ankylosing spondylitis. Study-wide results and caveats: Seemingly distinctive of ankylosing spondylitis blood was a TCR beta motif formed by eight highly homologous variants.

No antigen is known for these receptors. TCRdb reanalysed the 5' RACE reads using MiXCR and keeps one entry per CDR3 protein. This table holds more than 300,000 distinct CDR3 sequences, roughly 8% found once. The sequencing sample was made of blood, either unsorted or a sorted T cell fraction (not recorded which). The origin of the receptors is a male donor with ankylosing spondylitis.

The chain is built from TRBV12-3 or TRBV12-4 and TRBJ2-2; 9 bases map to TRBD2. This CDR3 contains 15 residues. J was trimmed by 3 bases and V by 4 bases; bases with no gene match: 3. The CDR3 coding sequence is TGTGCCAGCAGTTCCGGGACTAGCTACACCGGGGAGCTGTTTTTT. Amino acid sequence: CASSSGTSYTGELFF.

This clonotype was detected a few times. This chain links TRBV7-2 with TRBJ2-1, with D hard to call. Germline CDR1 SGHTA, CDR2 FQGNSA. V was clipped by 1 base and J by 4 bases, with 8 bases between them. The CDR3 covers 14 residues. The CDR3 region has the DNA TGTGCCAGCAGCTTAGGCTTCGGATACAATGAGCAGTTCTTC. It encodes CASSLGFGYNEQFF.

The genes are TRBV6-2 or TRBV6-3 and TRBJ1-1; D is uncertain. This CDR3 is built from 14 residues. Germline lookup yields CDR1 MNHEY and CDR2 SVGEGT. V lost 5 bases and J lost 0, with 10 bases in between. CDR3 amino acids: CASSPLVLNTEAFF. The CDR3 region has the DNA TGTGCCAGCAGTCCTTTGGTCCTGAACACTGAAGCTTTCTTT.

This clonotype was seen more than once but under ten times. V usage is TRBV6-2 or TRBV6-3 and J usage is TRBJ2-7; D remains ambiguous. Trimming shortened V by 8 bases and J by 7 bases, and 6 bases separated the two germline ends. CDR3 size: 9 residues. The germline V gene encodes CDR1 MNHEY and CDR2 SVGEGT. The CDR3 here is CASGWEQYF. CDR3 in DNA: TGTGCCAGCGGGTGGGAGCAGTACTTC.

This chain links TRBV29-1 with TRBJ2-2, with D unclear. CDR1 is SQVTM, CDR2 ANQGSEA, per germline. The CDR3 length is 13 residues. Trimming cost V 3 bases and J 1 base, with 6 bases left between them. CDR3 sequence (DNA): TGCAGCGTTGATTGTCAGAACACCGGGGAGCTGTTTTTT. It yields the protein CSVDCQNTGELFF.

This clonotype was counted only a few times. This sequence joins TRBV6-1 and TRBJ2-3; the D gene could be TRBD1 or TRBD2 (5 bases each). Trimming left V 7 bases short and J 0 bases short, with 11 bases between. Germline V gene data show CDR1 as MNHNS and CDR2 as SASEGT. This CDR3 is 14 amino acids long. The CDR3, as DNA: TGTGCCAGCACCACGGGGCTGAGCACAGATACGCAGTATTTT. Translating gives CASTTGLSTDTQYF.

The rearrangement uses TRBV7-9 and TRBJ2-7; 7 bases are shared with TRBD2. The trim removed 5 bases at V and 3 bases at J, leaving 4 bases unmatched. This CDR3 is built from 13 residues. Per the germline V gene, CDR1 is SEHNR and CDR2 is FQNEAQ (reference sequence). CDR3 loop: CASSTAGSYEQYF. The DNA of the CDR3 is TGTGCCAGCAGCACAGCGGGAAGCTACGAGCAGTACTTC.

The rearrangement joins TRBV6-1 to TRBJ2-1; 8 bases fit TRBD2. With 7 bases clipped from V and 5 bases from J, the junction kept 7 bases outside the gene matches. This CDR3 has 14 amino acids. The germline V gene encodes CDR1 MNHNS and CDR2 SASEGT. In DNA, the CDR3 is TGTGCCAGCACCGGGACTAGGGCAGACAATGAGCAGTTCTTC. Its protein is CASTGTRADNEQFF.

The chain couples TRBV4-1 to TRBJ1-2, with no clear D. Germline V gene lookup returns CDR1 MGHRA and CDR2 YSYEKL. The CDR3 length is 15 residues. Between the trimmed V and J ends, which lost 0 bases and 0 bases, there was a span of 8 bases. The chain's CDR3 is CASSQEGPSNYGYTF. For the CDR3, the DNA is TGCGCCAGCAGCCAAGAAGGGCCGTCTAACTATGGCTACACCTTC.

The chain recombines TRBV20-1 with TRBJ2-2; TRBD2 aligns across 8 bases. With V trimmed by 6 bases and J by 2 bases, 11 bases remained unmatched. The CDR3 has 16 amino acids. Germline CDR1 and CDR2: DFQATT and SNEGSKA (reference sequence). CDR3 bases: TGCAGTGCGCCCCCCTCCGGGAGGGCCAACACCGGGGAGCTGTTTTTT. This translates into CSAPPSGRANTGELFF.

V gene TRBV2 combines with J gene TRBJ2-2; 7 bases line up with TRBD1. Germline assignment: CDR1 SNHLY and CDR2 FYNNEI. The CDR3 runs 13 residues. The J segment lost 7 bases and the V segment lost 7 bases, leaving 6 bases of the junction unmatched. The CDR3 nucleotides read TGTGCCAGCATGAGACAGGGCGGCGGGGAGCTGTTTTTT. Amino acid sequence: CASMRQGGGELFF. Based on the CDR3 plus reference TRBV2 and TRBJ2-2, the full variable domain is EPEVTQTPSHQVTQMGQEVILRCVPISNHLYFYWYRQILGQKVEFLVSFYNNEISEKSEIFDDQFSVERPDGSNFTLKIRSTKLEDSAMYFCASMRQGGGELFFGEGSRLTVL.

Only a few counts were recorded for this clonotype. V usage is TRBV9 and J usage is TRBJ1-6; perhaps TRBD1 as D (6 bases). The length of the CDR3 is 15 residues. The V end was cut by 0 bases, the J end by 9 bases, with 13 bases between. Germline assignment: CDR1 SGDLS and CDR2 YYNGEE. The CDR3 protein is CASSVEQGGVSPLHF. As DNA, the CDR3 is TGTGCCAGCAGCGTAGAACAGGGAGGGGTTTCACCCCTCCACTTT.

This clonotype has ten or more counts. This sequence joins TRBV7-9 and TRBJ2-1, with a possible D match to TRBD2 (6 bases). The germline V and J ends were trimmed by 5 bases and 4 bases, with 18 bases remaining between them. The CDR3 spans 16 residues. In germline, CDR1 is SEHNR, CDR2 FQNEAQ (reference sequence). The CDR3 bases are TGTGCCAGCAGCGGCACTGGAGCGGAGGGTTACAATGAGCAGTTCTTC. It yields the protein CASSGTGAEGYNEQFF.

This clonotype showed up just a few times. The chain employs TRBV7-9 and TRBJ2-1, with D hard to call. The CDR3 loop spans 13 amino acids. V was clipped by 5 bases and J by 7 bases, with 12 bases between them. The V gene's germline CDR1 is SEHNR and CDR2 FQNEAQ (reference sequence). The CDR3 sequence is CASSPTLLNEQFF. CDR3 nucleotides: TGTGCCAGCAGCCCGACACTCCTTAATGAGCAGTTCTTC.

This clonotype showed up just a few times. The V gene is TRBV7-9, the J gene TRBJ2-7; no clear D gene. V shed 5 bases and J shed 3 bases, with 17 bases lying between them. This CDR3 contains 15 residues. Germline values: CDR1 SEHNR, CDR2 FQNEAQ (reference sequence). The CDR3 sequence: CASSPVAVPYYEQYF. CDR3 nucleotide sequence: TGTGCCAGCAGCCCCGTGGCTGTTCCTTACTACGAGCAGTACTTC.

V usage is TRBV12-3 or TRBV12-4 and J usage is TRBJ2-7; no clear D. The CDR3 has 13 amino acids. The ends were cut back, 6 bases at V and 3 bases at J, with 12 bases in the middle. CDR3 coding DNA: TGTGCCAGCAGGTTGATGGGTCACTACGAGCAGTACTTC. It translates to CASRLMGHYEQYF.

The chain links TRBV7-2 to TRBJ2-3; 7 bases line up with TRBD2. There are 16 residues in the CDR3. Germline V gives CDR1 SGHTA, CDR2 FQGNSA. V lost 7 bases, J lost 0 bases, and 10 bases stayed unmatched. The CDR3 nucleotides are TGTGCCAGCAACCGAGGAGCGGGATATAGCACAGATACGCAGTATTTT. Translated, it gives CASNRGAGYSTDTQYF. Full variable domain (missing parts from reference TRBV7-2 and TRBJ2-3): GAGVSQSPSNKVTEKGKDVELRCDPISGHTALYWYRQSLGQGLEFLIYFQGNSAPDKSGLPSDRFSAERTGGSVSTLTIQRTQQEDSAVYLCASNRGAGYSTDTQYFGPGTRLTVL.

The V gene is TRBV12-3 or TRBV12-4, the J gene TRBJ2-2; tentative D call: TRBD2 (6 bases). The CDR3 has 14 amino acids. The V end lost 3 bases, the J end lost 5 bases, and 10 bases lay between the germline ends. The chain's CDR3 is CASSLGRPTGELFF. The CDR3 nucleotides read TGTGCCAGCAGTTTGGGGAGGCCGACCGGGGAGCTGTTTTTT.

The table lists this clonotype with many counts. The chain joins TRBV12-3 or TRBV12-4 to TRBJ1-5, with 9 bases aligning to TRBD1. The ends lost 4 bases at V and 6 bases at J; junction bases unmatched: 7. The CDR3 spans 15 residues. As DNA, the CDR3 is TGTGCCAGCAGTTCGACTACAGGGGGCGGTCAGCCCCAGCATTTT. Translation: CASSSTTGGGQPQHF.

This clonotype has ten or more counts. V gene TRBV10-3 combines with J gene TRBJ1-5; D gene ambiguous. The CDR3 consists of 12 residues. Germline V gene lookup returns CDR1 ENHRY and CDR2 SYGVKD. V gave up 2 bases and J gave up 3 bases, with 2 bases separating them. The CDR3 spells CAISEVNQPQHF. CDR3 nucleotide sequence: TGTGCCATCAGTGAGGTCAATCAGCCCCAGCATTTT.

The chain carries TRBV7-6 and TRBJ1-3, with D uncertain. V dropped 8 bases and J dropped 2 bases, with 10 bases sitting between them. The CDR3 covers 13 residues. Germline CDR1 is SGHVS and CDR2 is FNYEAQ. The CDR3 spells CASSPFTGNTIYF. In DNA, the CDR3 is TGTGCCAGCTCCCCCTTTACTGGAAACACCATATATTTT.

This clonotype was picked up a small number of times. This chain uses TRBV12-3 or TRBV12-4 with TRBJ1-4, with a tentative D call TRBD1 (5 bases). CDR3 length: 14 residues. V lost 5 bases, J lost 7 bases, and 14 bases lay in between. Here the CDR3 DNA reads TGTGCCAGCAGTCACCAGGGAGACGGTGAAAAACTGTTTTTT. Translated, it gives CASSHQGDGEKLFF.

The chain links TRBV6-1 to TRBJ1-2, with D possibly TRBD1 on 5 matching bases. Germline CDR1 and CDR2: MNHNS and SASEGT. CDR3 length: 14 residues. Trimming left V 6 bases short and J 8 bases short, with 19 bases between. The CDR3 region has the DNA TGTGCCAGCAGAAGCCTAGGGGCGGGATGGGGCTACACCTTC. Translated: CASRSLGAGWGYTF.

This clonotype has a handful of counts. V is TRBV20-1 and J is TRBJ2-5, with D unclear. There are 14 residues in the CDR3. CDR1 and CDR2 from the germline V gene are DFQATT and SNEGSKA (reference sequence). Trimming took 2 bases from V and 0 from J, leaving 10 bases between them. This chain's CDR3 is CSARSVPYQETQYF. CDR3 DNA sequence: TGCAGTGCTAGAAGCGTTCCCTACCAAGAGACCCAGTACTTC.

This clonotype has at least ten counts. The CDR3 region is CASSLMTERREAFF. The CDR3 DNA is TGTGCCAGCAGTTTAATGACAGAAAGACGTGAAGCTTTCTTT. V usage is TRBV28 and J usage is TRBJ1-1; a weak D match, TRBD1 (5 bases). The CDR3 runs 14 residues. The germline CDR1 and CDR2 sequences are MDHEN and SYDVKM. V lost 2 bases to trimming and J lost 7 bases, with 14 bases between them.

CDR3 amino acids: CASSSQWGSTDTQYF. The DNA of the CDR3 is TGTGCCAGCAGCTCCCAGTGGGGGAGCACAGATACGCAGTATTTT. The chain uses TRBV7-2 and TRBJ2-3; either TRBD1 or TRBD2 may supply D (5 bases each). The CDR3 runs 15 residues. Germline values: CDR1 SGHTA, CDR2 FQGNSA. Between the trimmed V and J ends, which lost 4 bases and 0 bases, there was a span of 11 bases.

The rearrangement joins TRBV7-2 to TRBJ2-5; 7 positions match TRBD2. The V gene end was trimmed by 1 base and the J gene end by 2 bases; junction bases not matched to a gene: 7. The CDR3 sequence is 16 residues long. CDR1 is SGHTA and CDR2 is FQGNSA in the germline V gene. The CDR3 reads CASSLVGLADQETQYF. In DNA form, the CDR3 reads TGTGCCAGCAGCTTAGTAGGTCTAGCGGATCAAGAGACCCAGTACTTC.

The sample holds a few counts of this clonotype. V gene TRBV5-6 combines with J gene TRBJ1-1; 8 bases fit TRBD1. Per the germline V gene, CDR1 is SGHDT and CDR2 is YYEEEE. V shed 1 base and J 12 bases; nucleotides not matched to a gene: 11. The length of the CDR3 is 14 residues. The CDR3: CASSLRGTGGLTFF. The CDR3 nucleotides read TGTGCCAGCAGCTTGCGGGGGACAGGAGGGTTGACTTTCTTT. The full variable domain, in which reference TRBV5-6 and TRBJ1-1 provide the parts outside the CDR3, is DAGVTQSPTHLIKTRGQQVTLRCSPKSGHDTVSWYQQALGQGPQFIFQYYEEEERQRGNFPDRFSGHQFPNYSSELNVNALLLGDSALYLCASSLRGTGGLTFFGQGTRLTVV.

CDR3 amino acids: CATYSGLAGDEQYF. The CDR3 DNA sequence: TGTGCCACCTATTCGGGACTAGCGGGTGACGAGCAGTACTTC. The gene calls are TRBV24-1 and TRBJ2-7, with TRBD2 matching 12 bases. Germline assignment: CDR1 KGHDR and CDR2 SFDVKD. J gave up 5 bases and V 9 bases, and 7 bases lay outside the gene matches. This CDR3 is built from 14 residues.